Reported below is one TCR beta chain. Antigen specificity is unknown. The CDR3 sequence is 15 residues long. The germline CDR1 and CDR2 sequences are MGHDK and SYGVNS. Trimming took 3 bases from V and 1 from J; bases not matched to a gene: 2. These data come from a study of identical twins. Study conclusions and caveats: Models predicted less out-of-frame TCR alpha sharing in monozygotic twins than was found. These conclusions were based on statistical analysis (cross-sectional, not following the same donors).

Template switching supplied a universal primer site; unique molecular identifiers were carried on the cDNA. TCRdb reprocessed the 5' RACE reads via MiXCR and lists one record per CDR3 protein. This sample has around 1.7 million distinct CDR3 sequences; roughly a third occur once, and the top ten carry roughly 0.3%. The TCR sequence derives from a newborn girl in good health. The V and J genes are TRBV25-1 and TRBJ1-1, with 10 nucleotides matching TRBD1. Source material: cord blood. CDR3 loop: CASSDGDRGNTEAFF. The CDR3 coding sequence is TGTGCCAGCAGTGACGGGGACAGGGGGAACACTGAAGCTTTCTTT.